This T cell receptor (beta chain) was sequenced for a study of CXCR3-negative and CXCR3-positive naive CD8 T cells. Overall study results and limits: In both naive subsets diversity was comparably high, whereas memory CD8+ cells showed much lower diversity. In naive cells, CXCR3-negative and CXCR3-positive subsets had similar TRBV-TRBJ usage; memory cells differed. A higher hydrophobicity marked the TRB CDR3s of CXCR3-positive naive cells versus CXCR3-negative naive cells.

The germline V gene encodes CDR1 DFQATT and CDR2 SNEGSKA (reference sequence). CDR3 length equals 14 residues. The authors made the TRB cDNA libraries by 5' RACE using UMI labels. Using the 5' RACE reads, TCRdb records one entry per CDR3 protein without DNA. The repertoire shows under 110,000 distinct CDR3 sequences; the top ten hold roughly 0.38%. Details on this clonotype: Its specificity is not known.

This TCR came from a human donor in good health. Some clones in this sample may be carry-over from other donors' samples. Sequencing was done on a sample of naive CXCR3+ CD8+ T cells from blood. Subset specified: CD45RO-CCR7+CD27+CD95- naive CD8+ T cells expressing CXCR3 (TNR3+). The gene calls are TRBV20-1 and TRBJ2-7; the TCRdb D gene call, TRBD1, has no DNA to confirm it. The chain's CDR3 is CSAHAGQGFFEQYF.